This T cell receptor (beta chain) was profiled in a study of prognosis after radiotherapy for stage I lung cancer. About the study: The study recorded squamous cell carcinoma in about seven patients and adenocarcinoma in around 12.

Collection of peripheral blood, in a volume of around 6.1 milliliters, was performed at each of two time points. Starting from genomic DNA, TCR beta CDR3 was amplified through two-round multiplex PCR. Amplification in first-round PCR relied on primers specific to each TRBV and TRBJ gene. It was universal primers that the second PCR round used. Each CDR3 protein gets one entry after TCRdb re-called the multiplex PCR reads with MiXCR. The data contain approximately 13,000 distinct CDR3 sequences, 50% of them singletons. This clonotype came up many times. This clonotype was sampled from a donor over 45 with non-small cell lung cancer. The sample in question was PBMCs, obtained before or after stereotactic body radiation therapy (not recorded which).

In DNA form, the CDR3 reads TGTGCCAGCAGTTTTCAAAGGGAGACCCAGTACTTC. This codes for CASSFQRETQYF. The chain couples TRBV12-3 or TRBV12-4 to TRBJ2-5; the D is unclear. V was shortened by 3 bases and J by 5 bases, with 7 bases between the two germline ends. The CDR3 spans 12 residues.